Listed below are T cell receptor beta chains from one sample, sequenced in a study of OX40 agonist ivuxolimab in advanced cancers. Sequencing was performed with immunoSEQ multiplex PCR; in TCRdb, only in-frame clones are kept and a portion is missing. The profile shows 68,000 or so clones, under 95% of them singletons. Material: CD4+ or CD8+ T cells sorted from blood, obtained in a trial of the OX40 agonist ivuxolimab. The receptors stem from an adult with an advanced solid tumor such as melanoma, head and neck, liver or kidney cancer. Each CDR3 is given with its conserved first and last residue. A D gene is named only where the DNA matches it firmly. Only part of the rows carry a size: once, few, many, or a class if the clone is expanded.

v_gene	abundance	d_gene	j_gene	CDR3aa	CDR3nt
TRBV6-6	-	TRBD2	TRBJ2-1	CASSILAGGHNEQFF	TGTGCCAGCAGTATACTAGCGGGGGGGCACAATGAGCAGTTCTTC
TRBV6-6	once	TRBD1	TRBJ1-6	CASNPTGTEGSPLHF	TGTGCCAGCAATCCAACCGGGACAGAGGGTTCACCCCTCCACTTT
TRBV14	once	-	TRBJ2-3	CASSPRVPVGTDTQYF	TGTGCCAGCAGCCCGAGGGTCCCTGTCGGCACAGATACGCAGTATTTT
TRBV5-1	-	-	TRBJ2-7	CASSFKEDRDSYEQYF	TGCGCCAGCAGCTTCAAGGAAGACAGAGACTCCTACGAGCAGTACTTC
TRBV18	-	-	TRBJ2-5	CASSPGLRETQYF	TGTGCCAGCTCACCAGGGTTACGGGAGACCCAGTACTTC
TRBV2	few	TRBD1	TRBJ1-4	CASSPRGDEKLFF	TGTGCCAGCAGTCCCAGGGGGGATGAAAAACTGTTTTTT
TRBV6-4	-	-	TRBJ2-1	CASSDRGASYNEQFF	TGTGCCAGCAGTGACCGGGGGGCTTCCTACAATGAGCAGTTCTTC
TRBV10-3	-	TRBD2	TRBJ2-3	CATGGASGGSTDTQYF	TGTGCCACCGGCGGGGCTAGCGGGGGGAGCACAGATACGCAGTATTTT
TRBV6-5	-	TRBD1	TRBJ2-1	CASSYTWTGGRDEQFF	TGTGCCAGCAGTTACACCTGGACAGGGGGCAGGGATGAGCAGTTCTTC
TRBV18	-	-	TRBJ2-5	CASSPPGASETQYF	TGTGCCAGCTCACCACCCGGGGCCAGCGAGACCCAGTACTTC
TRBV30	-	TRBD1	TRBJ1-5	CAWSLDRGLYSNQPQHF	TGTGCCTGGAGTTTAGACAGGGGGTTGTATAGCAATCAGCCCCAGCATTTT
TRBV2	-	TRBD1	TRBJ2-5	CASSEGGQGQETQYF	TGTGCCAGCAGTGAAGGGGGACAGGGACAAGAGACCCAGTACTTC
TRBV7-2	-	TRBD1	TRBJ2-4	CASSPTGGPTVAKNIQYF	TGTGCCAGCAGTCCCACAGGGGGCCCTACCGTAGCCAAAAACATTCAGTACTTC
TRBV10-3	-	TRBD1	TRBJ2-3	CAISGRDRATDTQYF	TGTGCCATCAGTGGCCGGGACAGGGCGACAGATACGCAGTATTTT
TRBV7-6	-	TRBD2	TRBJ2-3	CASSSSGRAPQYF	TGTGCCAGCAGCTCTAGCGGGAGGGCCCCGCAGTATTTT
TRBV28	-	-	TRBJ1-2	CASSLSTVNYGYTF	TGTGCCAGCAGTTTATCGACAGTTAACTATGGCTACACCTTC
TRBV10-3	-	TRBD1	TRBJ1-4	CAISTGTGDEKLFF	TGTGCCATCAGTACCGGGACAGGGGATGAAAAACTGTTTTTT
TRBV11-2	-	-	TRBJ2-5	CASSLRWGVSSQETQYF	TGTGCCAGCAGCTTACGGTGGGGCGTCTCTTCCCAAGAGACCCAGTACTTC
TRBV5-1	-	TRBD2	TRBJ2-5	CASSLSSGGLETQYF	TGCGCCAGCAGCTTGTCCAGCGGGGGGTTAGAGACCCAGTACTTC
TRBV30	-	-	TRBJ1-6	CAWREGISPLHF	TGTGCCTGGAGGGAGGGGATCTCACCCCTCCACTTT
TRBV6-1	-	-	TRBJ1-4	CASSGRQHTTNEKLFF	TGTGCCAGCAGTGGGAGACAGCACACAACTAATGAAAAACTGTTTTTT
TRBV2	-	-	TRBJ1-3	CASSVEGSGNTIYF	TGTGCCAGCAGTGTTGAGGGGTCTGGAAACACCATATATTTT
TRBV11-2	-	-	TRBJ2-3	CASRLARGWDTQYF	TGTGCCAGCAGGCTAGCGAGGGGGTGGGATACGCAGTATTTT
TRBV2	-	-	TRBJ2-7	CASRASGAVYEQYF	TGTGCCAGCAGGGCCTCGGGTGCGGTCTACGAGCAGTACTTC
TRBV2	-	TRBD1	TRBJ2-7	CASGKQGSYYEQYF	TGTGCCAGCGGAAAACAGGGGAGCTACTACGAGCAGTACTTC
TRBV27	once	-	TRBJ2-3	CASSLDLTFPTQYF	TGTGCCAGCAGTTTAGATCTCACGTTCCCTACGCAGTATTTT
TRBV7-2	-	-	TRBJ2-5	CASSRYQETQYF	TGTGCCAGCAGCCGCTACCAAGAGACCCAGTACTTC
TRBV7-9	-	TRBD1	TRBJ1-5	CASSKGQGSNQPQHF	TGTGCCAGCAGCAAGGGACAGGGCAGCAATCAGCCCCAGCATTTT
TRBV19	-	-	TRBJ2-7	CASSHYEQYF	TGTGCCAGTAGTCACTACGAGCAGTACTTC
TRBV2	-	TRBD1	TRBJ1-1	CASSKETGHEAFF	TGTGCCAGCTCCAAAGAGACAGGGCATGAAGCTTTCTTT
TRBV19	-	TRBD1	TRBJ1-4	CASSIAGTANEKLFF	TGTGCCAGTAGTATAGCCGGGACAGCTAATGAAAAACTGTTTTTT
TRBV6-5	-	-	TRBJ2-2	CASSSGPITGELFF	TGTGCCAGCAGTTCGGGGCCGATCACCGGGGAGCTGTTTTTT
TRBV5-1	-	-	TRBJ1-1	CASNFLNVDTEAFF	TGCGCCAGCAACTTTTTAAACGTAGACACTGAAGCTTTCTTT
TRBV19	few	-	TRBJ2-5	CASSLGATETQYF	TGTGCCAGTAGTCTTGGGGCTACAGAGACCCAGTACTTC
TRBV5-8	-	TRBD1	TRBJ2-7	CASSLEGAGFSYEQYF	TGTGCCAGCAGCTTGGAGGGGGCGGGTTTCTCCTACGAGCAGTACTTC
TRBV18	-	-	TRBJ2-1	CASSPQQEGQNEQFF	TGTGCCAGCTCACCCCAGCAGGAGGGCCAGAATGAGCAGTTCTTC
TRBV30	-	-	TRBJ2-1	CAWTPASQNNEQFF	TGTGCCTGGACACCCGCCTCCCAGAACAATGAGCAGTTCTTC
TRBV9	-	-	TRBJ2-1	CASSVNQFF	TGTGCCAGCAGCGTTAATCAGTTCTTC
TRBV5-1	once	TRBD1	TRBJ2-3	CASSQEGAPLPQYF	TGCGCCAGCAGCCAAGAGGGGGCTCCACTCCCGCAGTATTTT
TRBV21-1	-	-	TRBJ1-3	CASSKVPDSGNTIYF	TGTGCCAGCAGCAAAGTACCGGACTCTGGAAACACCATATATTTT
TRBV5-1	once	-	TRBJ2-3	CASSLSPGGGILTDTQYF	TGCGCCAGCAGCCTTTCCCCGGGGGGCGGAATTCTCACAGATACGCAGTATTTT
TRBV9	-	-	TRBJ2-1	CASSVFRGSSYNEQFF	TGTGCCAGCAGCGTGTTCAGGGGTAGCTCCTACAATGAGCAGTTCTTC
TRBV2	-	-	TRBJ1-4	CASSDGTLGEKLFF	TGTGCCAGCAGTGACGGAACTTTGGGTGAAAAACTGTTTTTT
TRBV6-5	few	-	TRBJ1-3	CASSYQGLGNTIYF	TGTGCCAGCAGTTACCAGGGTCTCGGAAACACCATATATTTT
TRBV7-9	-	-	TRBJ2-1	CASSLGGRRPTLYNEQFF	TGTGCCAGCAGCTTAGGAGGGCGCCGGCCCACCCTCTACAATGAGCAGTTCTTC
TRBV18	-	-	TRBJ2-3	CASQKPVPDTQYF	TGTGCCAGCCAAAAACCGGTACCAGATACGCAGTATTTT
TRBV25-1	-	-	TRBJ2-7	CASSRDAFDEQYF	TGTGCCTCCTCTCGGGACGCTTTTGACGAGCAGTACTTC
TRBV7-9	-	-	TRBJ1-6	CASSLSGVYNSPLHF	TGTGCCAGCAGCTTATCTGGGGTCTATAATTCACCCCTCCACTTT
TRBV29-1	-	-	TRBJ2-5	CSVVARKETQYF	TGCAGCGTTGTAGCCAGGAAAGAGACCCAGTACTTC
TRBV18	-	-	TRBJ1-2	CASSPSSDYGYTF	TGTGCCAGCTCACCATCGTCTGACTATGGCTACACCTTC
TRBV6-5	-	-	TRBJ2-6	CASSYSTVSGANVLTF	TGTGCCAGCAGTTACTCGACGGTCTCTGGGGCCAACGTCCTGACTTTC
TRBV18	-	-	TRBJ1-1	CASSVSGNTEAFF	TGTGCCAGCTCAGTGTCGGGGAACACTGAAGCTTTCTTT
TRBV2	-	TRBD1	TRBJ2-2	CASRPGTGSTGELFF	TGTGCCAGCAGACCCGGGACAGGGTCCACCGGGGAGCTGTTTTTT
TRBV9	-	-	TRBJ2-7	CASSVEVSSYEQYF	TGTGCCAGCAGCGTAGAGGTTAGCTCCTACGAGCAGTACTTC
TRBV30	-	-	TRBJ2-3	CAWSVTRGFTDTQYF	TGTGCCTGGAGTGTAACACGGGGATTCACAGATACGCAGTATTTT
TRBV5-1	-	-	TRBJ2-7	CASSLGADSYEQYF	TGCGCCAGCAGCTTGGGAGCGGACTCCTACGAGCAGTACTTC
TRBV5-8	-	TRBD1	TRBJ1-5	CASSLDTGQGFQPQHF	TGTGCCAGCAGCTTGGATACGGGACAGGGTTTCCAGCCCCAGCATTTT